This T cell receptor beta chain was captured by sequencing in a study of cytomegalovirus exposure and HLA in healthy donors. Looking at the study overall: Unique TCR beta sequences numbering 117 million came from 150 million to 200 million T cells in an earlier analysis.

The CDR3 totals 16 residues. Germline V lookup: CDR1 SGDLS, CDR2 YYNGEE. V shed 0 bases, J shed 6 bases, and the junction held 8 bases outside the gene matches. In nominal health when sampled, donors likely had unrecorded immune exposures nonetheless. General study findings and limits: Links to common viral pathogens appeared, in a later analysis, for several of the most significant clusters.

With regard to this clone: No antigen is known for it.

The PCR ran on 60 Vbeta and 13 Jbeta primers. Profiled with immunoSEQ multiplex PCR; TCRdb holds only in-frame clones, not every one. The sample records some 36,000 clones, about 70% being singletons. The sample was PBMCs. The TCR was taken from a man aged 25 to 40 in good health and CMV-seronegative. The chain uses TRBV9 and TRBJ2-1, with 8 bases matching TRBD2. This CDR3 reads CASSVENLAGGNEQFF. For the CDR3, the DNA is TGTGCCAGCAGCGTAGAGAATCTAGCGGGCGGCAATGAGCAGTTCTTC. Complete variable domain (other parts from reference TRBV9 and TRBJ2-1): DSGVTQTPKHLITATGQRVTLRCSPRSGDLSVYWYQQSLDQGLQFLIQYYNGEERAKGNILERFSAQQFPDLHSELNLSSLELGDSALYFCASSVENLAGGNEQFFGPGTRLTVL.